A selection of T cell receptor beta chains follows, all from one sample in a study of cytomegalovirus exposure and HLA in healthy donors. Only in-frame clones appear in the TCRdb table, and some are missing; sequencing was by immunoSEQ multiplex PCR. This table holds more than 65,000 clones, around two thirds found once. The sequenced material came from PBMCs. The source is a woman between 45 and 60 years old in good health and CMV-seropositive. Each CDR3 is given with its conserved first and last residue. D genes are given only for firm matches. Some rows mark clone size as missing; the rest say once, few, many or name a class of expanded clone.

v_call	j_call	clone_size	d_call	cdr3_aa	cdr3_nt
TRBV5-1	TRBJ2-2	once	TRBD1	CASSLEGARTGELFF	TGCGCCAGCAGCTTAGAGGGGGCGCGGACCGGGGAGCTGTTTTTT
TRBV19	TRBJ1-1	few	TRBD1	CASSRQGDTEAFF	TGTGCCAGTAGCAGACAGGGGGACACTGAAGCTTTCTTT
TRBV2	TRBJ1-2	few	TRBD1	CASRGDSSYGYTF	TGTGCCAGCAGAGGGGACAGCAGCTATGGCTACACCTTC
TRBV6-5	TRBJ2-7	-	TRBD1	CASRRTTGAGNEQYF	TGTGCCAGCCGACGAACGACAGGGGCTGGTAACGAGCAGTACTTC
TRBV5-1	TRBJ1-3	-	TRBD1	CASRWGQEAGNTIYF	TGCGCCAGCCGCTGGGGACAGGAAGCTGGAAACACCATATATTTT
TRBV7-3	TRBJ2-1	-	TRBD2	CASSARTSGGVEQFF	TGTGCCAGCAGCGCGAGGACTAGCGGGGGGGTTGAGCAGTTCTTC
TRBV28	TRBJ2-7	-	-	CASSSPTGEQYF	TGTGCCAGCAGTTCCCCCACCGGGGAGCAGTACTTC
TRBV18	TRBJ2-5	few	TRBD2	CASSPPAVGLGRETQYF	TGTGCCAGCTCACCACCAGCCGTGGGACTAGGTAGAGAGACCCAGTACTTC
TRBV5-1	TRBJ1-2	-	-	CASSAAGSPWTF	TGCGCCAGCAGCGCGGCCGGGTCCCCATGGACCTTC
TRBV28	TRBJ1-1	-	-	CASRDSVGRTEAFF	TGTGCCAGCAGGGACTCGGTGGGTCGAACTGAAGCTTTCTTT
TRBV11-2	TRBJ1-4	-	-	CASSVSSQGIANEKLFF	TGTGCCAGCAGCGTCTCATCGCAGGGAATAGCTAATGAAAAACTGTTTTTT
TRBV6-5	TRBJ1-2	-	TRBD1	CATLMQGDYTF	TGTGCCACCCTGATGCAGGGGGACTACACCTTC
TRBV5-1	TRBJ2-1	-	-	CASSPGGTVSYNEQFF	TGCGCCAGCAGCCCAGGAGGAACAGTCTCCTACAATGAGCAGTTCTTC
TRBV11-3	TRBJ2-1	few	-	CASSKTRGSYNEQFF	TGTGCCAGCAGCAAGACTAGAGGGTCCTACAATGAGCAGTTCTTC
TRBV5-6	TRBJ1-2	-	TRBD1	CASSSGQGWGYGGYTF	TGTGCCAGCAGCTCTGGACAGGGTTGGGGGTATGGTGGCTACACCTTC
TRBV10-3	TRBJ2-5	-	-	CAISAFSSVGETQYF	TGTGCCATCAGTGCTTTTTCGAGCGTGGGAGAGACCCAGTACTTC